The 32 T cell receptor beta chains below were found in one sample sequenced in a study of T cells after yellow fever vaccination. TCRdb fed the 5' RACE reads into MiXCR, producing one record per CDR3 protein. The repertoire holds under 550,000 distinct CDR3 sequences, with 21% as singletons. Sequences were derived from PBMCs, sampled roughly 20 days after the first yellow fever vaccination. Source of these receptors: a young man who received the YFV17D yellow fever vaccine.

The chain uses TRBV4-1 and TRBJ1-2; 9 positions match TRBD1. The CDR3 runs to 17 residues. V was clipped by 2 bases and J by 4 bases; unmatched bases: 11. Germline V gives CDR1 MGHRA, CDR2 YSYEKL. The CDR3: CASSQSGTGSDFYGYTF. The CDR3 coding sequence is TGCGCCAGCAGCCAATCGGGGACAGGGAGTGACTTCTATGGCTACACCTTC.

This sequence joins TRBV10-3 and TRBJ2-1, with unresolved D. CDR3 length equals 14 residues. Germline V gene data show CDR1 as ENHRY and CDR2 as SYGVKD. Trimming cost V 0 bases and J 2 bases, with 5 bases left between them. CDR3: CAISESAAYNEQFF. DNA of the CDR3: TGTGCCATCAGTGAGTCAGCAGCCTACAATGAGCAGTTCTTC.

This chain uses TRBV7-8 with TRBJ2-5; D is unclear. Germline loops: CDR1 SGHVS, CDR2 FQNEAQ. This CDR3 is built from 14 residues. With 0 bases removed from V and 0 bases from J, the gap between germline ends came to 5 bases. The CDR3 sequence is CASSLAWHQETQYF. The CDR3 nucleotides read TGTGCCAGCAGCTTAGCTTGGCACCAAGAGACCCAGTACTTC.

The rearrangement links TRBV4-1 to TRBJ2-3; D may be TRBD1 or TRBD2 (5 bases each). V lost 1 base and J lost 6, with 20 bases in between. The V gene's germline CDR1 is MGHRA and CDR2 YSYEKL. This CDR3 spans 17 amino acids. Here the CDR3 DNA reads TGCGCCAGCAGCCAAGCCGGGGCGTCCTTTCGGTGGGATACGCAGTATTTT. As protein: CASSQAGASFRWDTQYF.

The CDR3 here is CASSRVHGDEKLFF. The CDR3 DNA reads TGTGCCAGCAGTAGGGTCCACGGAGATGAAAAACTGTTTTTT. The V and J genes are TRBV6-1 and TRBJ1-4; D unresolved. CDR1 and CDR2 (germline): MNHNS, SASEGT. This CDR3 contains 14 residues. The V end lost 5 bases, the J end lost 6 bases, and 13 bases lay between the germline ends.

The chain has TRBV24-1 and TRBJ2-5; D not certain. V lost 4 bases and J 6 bases, leaving 11 bases between the germline ends. CDR1 is KGHDR, CDR2 SFDVKD, per germline. The CDR3 length is 13 residues. Here the CDR3 reads CATSDGFIQTQYF. In DNA, the CDR3 is TGTGCCACCAGTGACGGATTCATTCAGACCCAGTACTTC.

This clonotype was picked up many times. The chain employs TRBV27 and TRBJ1-1, with 7 nucleotides matching TRBD1. The CDR3 contains 11 residues. In germline, CDR1 is MNHEY, CDR2 SMNVEV (reference sequence). The V segment lost 6 bases and the J segment 11 bases; nucleotides outside the gene matches: 6. This CDR3 reads CASRSTGRAFF. The DNA of the CDR3 is TGTGCCAGCAGGTCGACAGGGAGGGCTTTCTTT.

The chain couples TRBV7-2 to TRBJ1-6; no definite D call. The CDR3 contains 14 residues. CDR1 SGHTA and CDR2 FQGNSA come from the germline V gene. The ends were cut back, 2 bases at V and 5 bases at J, with 7 bases in the middle. CDR3 loop: CASSLNQNNSPLHF. CDR3 DNA: TGTGCCAGCAGCTTAAACCAGAATAATTCACCCCTCCACTTT.

This clonotype was seen a handful of times. The chain links TRBV6-2 or TRBV6-3 to TRBJ2-3; 11 bases map to TRBD2. This CDR3 comprises 17 residues. V was pared by 6 bases and J by 5 bases, with 13 bases of the junction left unmatched. CDR1 is MNHEY and CDR2 is SVGEGT in the germline V gene. CDR3 loop: CASSLQSTSGGQDTQYF. The CDR3 region has the DNA TGTGCCAGCAGCCTCCAATCTACTAGCGGGGGCCAAGATACGCAGTATTTT.

This clonotype was seen repeatedly, ten times or more. CDR3 nucleotide sequence: TGTGCCAGCAGTTACGAGGCTGAAGCTTTCTTT. Protein sequence: CASSYEAEAFF. This sequence joins TRBV6-5 and TRBJ1-1; D call uncertain. V was clipped by 2 bases and J by 6 bases, with 4 bases between them. Germline CDR1 MNHEY, CDR2 SVGAGI. The CDR3 is made up of 11 amino acids.

The gene calls are TRBV7-9 and TRBJ1-1, with unresolved D. From germline, CDR1 is SEHNR and CDR2 FQNEAQ (reference sequence). V was cut by 5 bases and J by 6 bases, with 7 bases left in between. The CDR3 sequence is 11 residues long. CDR3 protein: CASSKSAEAFF. For the CDR3, the DNA is TGTGCCAGCAGCAAGTCCGCTGAAGCTTTCTTT.

This clonotype was observed a few times. V is TRBV10-3 and J is TRBJ1-1; TRBD1 might be the D (5 bases). The V gene lost 10 bases and the J gene lost 8 bases, with 17 bases spanning the gap. The CDR3 loop spans 12 amino acids. Germline-derived CDR1 and CDR2 are ENHRY and SYGVKD. In nucleotides, the CDR3 is TGTGCCACCTCGGGGGGGGAATGGGAAGCTTTCTTT. Protein product: CATSGGEWEAFF.

This clonotype was observed a few times. The V and J genes are TRBV6-2 or TRBV6-3 and TRBJ2-5; the D gene is possibly TRBD1 (6 bases). V lost 5 bases, J lost 5 bases, and 12 bases lay in between. There are 13 residues in the CDR3. Germline CDR1 MNHEY, CDR2 SVGEGT. CDR3 amino acids: CASSRRDKETQYF. DNA for the CDR3: TGTGCCAGCAGTCGCCGGGACAAGGAGACCCAGTACTTC.

This chain uses TRBV5-1 with TRBJ2-3, with D possibly being TRBD2 (6 bases). Trimming left V 1 base short and J 0 bases short, with 9 bases between. Per the germline V gene, CDR1 is SGHRS and CDR2 is YFSETQ. The CDR3 sequence is 15 residues long. The DNA of the CDR3 is TGCGCCAGCAGCTTGCCGAGCGGGAGCACAGATACGCAGTATTTT. Translating gives CASSLPSGSTDTQYF.

This clonotype was seen many times. The chain links TRBV11-2 to TRBJ2-3; D is unresolved. The CDR3 extends over 12 amino acids. The ends were cut back, 6 bases at V and 3 bases at J, with 7 bases in the middle. The V gene's germline CDR1 is SGHAT and CDR2 FQNNGV. The CDR3 sequence: CASRDRTDTQYF. In DNA, the CDR3 is TGTGCCAGCAGAGACCGAACAGATACGCAGTATTTT.

This rearrangement joins TRBV27 to TRBJ2-3; D unclear. This CDR3 contains 14 residues. Germline CDR1 is MNHEY and CDR2 is SMNVEV (reference sequence). V lost 5 bases, J lost 6 bases, and 15 bases lay in between. The CDR3, as DNA: TGTGCCAGCAGTCCCTCGGCCCCAGGCGATACGCAGTATTTT. Its translation: CASSPSAPGDTQYF.

This clonotype showed up just a few times. V and J are TRBV5-1 and TRBJ1-2; a weak D match, TRBD1 (6 bases). The CDR3 totals 15 residues. The germline gives CDR1 SGHRS, CDR2 YFSETQ. V shed 4 bases and J shed 4 bases, with 17 bases lying between them. The CDR3 region is CASSPDWGHAYGYTF. CDR3 nucleotides: TGCGCCAGCAGCCCTGACTGGGGACATGCCTATGGCTACACCTTC.

The J gene is TRBJ1-6, the V gene TRBV4-3; D is perhaps TRBD1 (6 bases). In germline, CDR1 is LGHNA, CDR2 YSLEER. The CDR3 extends over 17 amino acids. V lost 1 base and J 7 bases, leaving 17 bases between the germline ends. The CDR3 coding sequence is TGCGCCAGCAGCCAAGTTCCGGGGGGCAGGGGAAATTCACCCCTCCACTTT. It codes for CASSQVPGGRGNSPLHF.

There are a few counts of this clonotype. V gene TRBV10-1 combines with J gene TRBJ2-1; D is possibly TRBD1 (6 bases). The CDR3 runs 11 residues. CDR1 and CDR2 (germline): WNHNN, SYGVQD (reference sequence). V shed 4 bases and J shed 8 bases, with 6 bases lying between them. The CDR3 coding sequence is TGCGCCAGCAGTGGGACAGATGAGCAGTTCTTC. Protein sequence: CASSGTDEQFF.

The rearrangement joins TRBV24-1 to TRBJ1-1; possible D gene TRBD1, 5 bases. The CDR3 spans 12 residues. The V gene lost 3 bases and the J gene lost 7 bases, with 8 bases spanning the gap. The germline V gene encodes CDR1 KGHDR and CDR2 SFDVKD. In DNA form, the CDR3 reads TGTGCCACCAGTGATCGGGGGGATGAAGCTTTCTTT. Amino acid sequence: CATSDRGDEAFF.

This clonotype has a handful of counts. This chain connects TRBV6-4 to TRBJ2-1; 10 nucleotides align to TRBD2. The germline gives CDR1 MRHNA, CDR2 SNTAGT. With 0 bases clipped from V and 0 bases from J, the junction kept 11 bases outside the gene matches. The CDR3 has 20 amino acids. The CDR3 protein is CASSDSKWLAGVSSYNEQFF. In nucleotides, the CDR3 is TGTGCCAGCAGTGACTCAAAGTGGCTAGCGGGGGTGAGCTCCTACAATGAGCAGTTCTTC.

The chain employs TRBV16 and TRBJ1-2; no definite D call. Germline values: CDR1 KGHSY, CDR2 FQNENV. This CDR3 comprises 15 residues. Trimming took off 0 bases at V and 2 bases at J, with 10 bases between the two ends. In DNA form, the CDR3 reads TGTGCCAGCAGCCAATCTAGGCCTCACAACTATGGCTACACCTTC. It codes for CASSQSRPHNYGYTF.

This clonotype was picked up a small number of times. The chain is built from TRBV7-2 and TRBJ2-3; D is perhaps TRBD2 (5 bases). The CDR3 totals 17 residues. Trimming pared 2 bases from V and 1 base from J, leaving 16 bases between. CDR1 and CDR2 from the germline V gene are SGHTA and FQGNSA. CDR3 DNA sequence: TGTGCCAGCAGCTTACGGGGTCGGGGAGAACGCACAGATACGCAGTATTTT. Amino acid sequence: CASSLRGRGERTDTQYF.

The genes are TRBV5-6 and TRBJ1-2, with D unresolved. Trimming took off 3 bases at V and 14 bases at J, with 14 bases between the two ends. The CDR3 loop spans 11 amino acids. CDR1 is SGHDT and CDR2 is YYEEEE in the germline V gene. The CDR3 is CASSSRTAETF. DNA for the CDR3: TGTGCCAGCAGCTCCCGGACTGCCGAGACCTTC.

The chain recombines TRBV10-3 with TRBJ1-2; D uncertain. Trimming shortened V by 8 bases and J by 1 base, and 11 bases separated the two germline ends. There are 13 residues in the CDR3. Germline-derived CDR1 and CDR2 are ENHRY and SYGVKD. The CDR3 loop reads CAIQRGRNYGYTF. The CDR3 nucleotides are TGTGCCATCCAAAGAGGCCGTAACTATGGCTACACCTTC.

The chain couples TRBV19 to TRBJ2-5, with D unresolved. The ends were cut back, 6 bases at V and 2 bases at J, with 10 bases in the middle. The CDR3 loop spans 13 amino acids. Per germline, CDR1 LNHDA and CDR2 SQIVND (reference sequence). The CDR3 sequence is CASRELEQETQYF. Written as DNA, the CDR3 is TGTGCCAGTAGGGAGCTGGAACAAGAGACCCAGTACTTC.

This clonotype was seen only a few times. The J gene is TRBJ2-1, the V gene TRBV7-9, with 11 positions matching TRBD2. V lost 5 bases, J lost 10 bases, and 10 bases stayed unmatched. This CDR3 is built from 15 residues. CDR1 and CDR2 from the germline V gene are SEHNR and FQNEAQ (reference sequence). DNA of the CDR3: TGTGCCAGCAGCCACGGTCTAGCGGGGGGCTTAGAGCAGTTCTTC. Its translation: CASSHGLAGGLEQFF.

The sample holds one count of this clonotype. V usage is TRBV28 and J usage is TRBJ1-4; D remains ambiguous. This CDR3 is built from 14 residues. Trimming removed 4 bases from V and 4 bases from J, with 10 bases in between. Germline-derived CDR1 and CDR2 are MDHEN and SYDVKM. The CDR3 coding sequence is TGTGCCAGCAGTTGGGGAGCTTTTAATGAAAAACTGTTTTTT. This codes for CASSWGAFNEKLFF.

The gene calls are TRBV10-3 and TRBJ2-5; 8 bases align to TRBD2. Germline CDR1 and CDR2: ENHRY and SYGVKD. The CDR3 has 13 residues. Losses at the gene ends were 11 bases for V and 7 bases for J; bases not matched to a gene: 12. The DNA of the CDR3 is TGTGCCCTCAAAGCGTCGGGAGGGGGGACCCAGTACTTC. It is translated as CALKASGGGTQYF.

V gene TRBV10-3 combines with J gene TRBJ1-2; 7 bases match TRBD1. The length of the CDR3 is 13 residues. V trimming: 5 bases; J trimming: 4 bases; junction bases outside the gene matches: 4. From germline, CDR1 is ENHRY and CDR2 SYGVKD. CDR3 sequence reads: CAISWGQSYGYTF. CDR3 coding DNA: TGTGCCATCAGTTGGGGACAGTCCTATGGCTACACCTTC.

This clonotype was found a few times. CDR3 DNA sequence: TGTGCCAGCAGCCCCCGGACTGCCGGCTCCTACGAGCAGTACTTC. It specifies CASSPRTAGSYEQYF. This chain connects TRBV11-1 to TRBJ2-7; D is perhaps TRBD2 (5 bases). V lost 5 bases to trimming and J lost 0 bases, with 14 bases between them. From germline, CDR1 is SGHAT and CDR2 FQDESV (reference sequence). The CDR3 length is 15 residues.

This chain uses TRBV30 with TRBJ2-1; the D is unclear. V was cut by 2 bases and J by 6 bases, with 8 bases left in between. Germline-derived CDR1 and CDR2 are GTSNPN and SVGIG (reference sequence). CDR3 size: 12 residues. The CDR3 coding sequence is TGTGCCTGGAGTCCGCGCGTCAATGAGCAGTTCTTC. Translated: CAWSPRVNEQFF.